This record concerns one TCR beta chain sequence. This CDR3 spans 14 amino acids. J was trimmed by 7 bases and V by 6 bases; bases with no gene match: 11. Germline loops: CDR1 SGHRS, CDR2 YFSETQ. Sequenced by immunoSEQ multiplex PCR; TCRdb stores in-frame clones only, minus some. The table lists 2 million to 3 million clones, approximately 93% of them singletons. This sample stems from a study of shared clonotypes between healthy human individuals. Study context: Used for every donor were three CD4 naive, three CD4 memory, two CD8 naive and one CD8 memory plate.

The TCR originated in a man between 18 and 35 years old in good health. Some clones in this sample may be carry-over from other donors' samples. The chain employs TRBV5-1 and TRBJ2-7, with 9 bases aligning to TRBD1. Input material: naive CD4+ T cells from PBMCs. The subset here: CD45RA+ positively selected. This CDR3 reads CASTFGTGSSEQYF. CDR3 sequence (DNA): TGCGCCAGCACCTTCGGGACAGGGAGCTCGGAGCAGTACTTC.